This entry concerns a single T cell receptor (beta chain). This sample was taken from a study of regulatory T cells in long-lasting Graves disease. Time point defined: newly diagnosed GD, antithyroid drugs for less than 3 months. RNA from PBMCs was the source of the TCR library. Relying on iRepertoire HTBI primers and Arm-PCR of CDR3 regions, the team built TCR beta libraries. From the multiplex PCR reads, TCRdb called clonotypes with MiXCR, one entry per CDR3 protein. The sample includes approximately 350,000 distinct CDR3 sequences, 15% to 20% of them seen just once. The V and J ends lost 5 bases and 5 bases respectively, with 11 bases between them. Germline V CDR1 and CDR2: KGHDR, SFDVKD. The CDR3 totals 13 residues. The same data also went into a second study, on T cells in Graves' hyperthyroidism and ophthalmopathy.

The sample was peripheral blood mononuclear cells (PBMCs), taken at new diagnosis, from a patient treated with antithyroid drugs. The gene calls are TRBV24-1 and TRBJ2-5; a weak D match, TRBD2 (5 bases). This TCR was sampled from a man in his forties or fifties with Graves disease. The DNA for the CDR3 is TGTGCCACCAGTGCCGGAGGCGGGGAGACCCAGTACTTC. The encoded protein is CATSAGGGETQYF.